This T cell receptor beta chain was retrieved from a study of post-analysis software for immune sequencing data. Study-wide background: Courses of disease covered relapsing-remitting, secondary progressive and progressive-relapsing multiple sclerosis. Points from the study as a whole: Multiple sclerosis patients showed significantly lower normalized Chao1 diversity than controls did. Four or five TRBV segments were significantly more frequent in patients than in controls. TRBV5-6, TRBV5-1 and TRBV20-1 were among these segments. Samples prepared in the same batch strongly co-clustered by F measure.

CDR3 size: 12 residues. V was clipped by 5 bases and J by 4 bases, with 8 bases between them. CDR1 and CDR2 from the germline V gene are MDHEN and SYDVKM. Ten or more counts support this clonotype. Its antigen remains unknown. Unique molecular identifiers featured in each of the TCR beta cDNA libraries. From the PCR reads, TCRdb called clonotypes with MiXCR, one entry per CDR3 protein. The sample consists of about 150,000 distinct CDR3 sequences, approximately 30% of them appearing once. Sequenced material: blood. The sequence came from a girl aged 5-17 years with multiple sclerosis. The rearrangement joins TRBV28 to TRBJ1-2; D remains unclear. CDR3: CASSADGYGYTF. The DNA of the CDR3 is TGTGCCAGCAGTGCGGACGGCTATGGCTACACCTTC.